The clone carrying this T cell receptor (beta chain) was seen many times. Trimming removed 5 bases at V and 5 bases at J, with 7 bases between. This CDR3 spans 12 amino acids. Germline CDR1 and CDR2: MDHEN and SYDVKM. The sample originates from a study of T cells in Graves' hyperthyroidism and ophthalmopathy. Template material for amplifying TCR beta CDR3 regions consisted of RNA transcripts. A first-round RT-PCR of the TCR CDR3 used the HTBI primer set. MiXCR, applied by TCRdb to the multiplex PCR reads, yields one record per CDR3 protein. The sample yields approximately 490,000 distinct CDR3 sequences, about 20% seen once. Uncontrolled infection, other autoimmune disease, pregnancy or lactation led to exclusion.

J is TRBJ1-5 and V is TRBV28; D gene unclear. Sequencing input: blood. This TCR was recovered from a woman between 70 and 85 years old with Graves' ophthalmopathy. DNA for the CDR3: TGTGCCAGCAGTGGTAAGGATCAGCCCCAGCATTTT. It translates to CASSGKDQPQHF. Looking up the rest from reference TRBV28 and TRBJ1-5 gives the full variable domain: DVKVTQSSRYLVKRTGEKVFLECVQDMDHENMFWYRQDPGLGLRLIYFSYDVKMKEKGDIPEGYSVSREKKERFSLILESASTNQTSMYLCASSGKDQPQHFGDGTRLSIL.